A selection of T cell receptor beta chains follows, all from one sample in a study of T cells in Graves' hyperthyroidism and ophthalmopathy. TCRdb reanalysed the multiplex PCR reads using MiXCR and keeps one entry per CDR3 protein. Found here are 490,000 or so distinct CDR3 sequences, approximately 16% of them singletons; the top ten hold 25% to 30%. Sequenced material: blood. The receptors were gathered from a woman aged 25 to 39 with Graves' ophthalmopathy. Each CDR3 is given with its conserved first and last residue. D genes are given only for firm matches. Clone size is not always given. Where it is, it says once, few, many or a class for expanded clones.

size: -
length: 14
V: TRBV28
D: -
J: TRBJ2-1
DNA: TGTGCCAGCATTGAGCTAGGCTCCTACAATGAGCAGTTCTTC
CDR3: CASIELGSYNEQFF

size: many
length: 13
V: TRBV11-1
D: -
J: TRBJ2-5
DNA: TGTGCCAGCAGCTGGAACAGCCGAGAGACCCAGTACTTC
CDR3: CASSWNSRETQYF

size: few
length: 16
V: TRBV15
D: TRBD1
J: TRBJ1-5
DNA: TGTGCCACCAGCAGAGGCAAAACAGGGGGCAATCAGCCCCAGCATTTT
CDR3: CATSRGKTGGNQPQHF

size: -
length: 16
V: TRBV5-1
D: -
J: TRBJ1-5
DNA: TGCGCCAGCAGCTTGGGCCCCCGCAGTGTGAATCAGCCCCAGCATTTT
CDR3: CASSLGPRSVNQPQHF

size: many
length: 15
V: TRBV12-3/TRBV12-4
D: TRBD2
J: TRBJ2-7
DNA: TGTGCCAGCAGCCTAACTAGCGGGGCGGGGTACGAGCAGTACTTC
CDR3: CASSLTSGAGYEQYF

size: few
length: 17
V: TRBV5-1
D: TRBD2
J: TRBJ2-5
DNA: TGCGCCAGCAGCCCTGGAATAGCTAGCGGGACCCAAGAGACCCAGTACTTC
CDR3: CASSPGIASGTQETQYF

size: -
length: 15
V: TRBV7-7
D: -
J: TRBJ2-1
DNA: TGTGCCAGCAGCTTCTCTTCGGGACACCCCAATGAGCAGTTCTTC
CDR3: CASSFSSGHPNEQFF

size: many
length: 15
V: TRBV12-3/TRBV12-4
D: TRBD2
J: TRBJ2-7
DNA: TGTGCCAGCAGTTTTGGCGGGAGGGACTCCTACGAGCAGTACTTC
CDR3: CASSFGGRDSYEQYF

size: many
length: 15
V: TRBV7-9
D: -
J: TRBJ1-4
DNA: TGTGCCAGCAGCCCCTCAGGAGCCTGGGATGAAAAACTGTTTTTT
CDR3: CASSPSGAWDEKLFF

size: -
length: 19
V: TRBV9
D: TRBD1
J: TRBJ2-1
DNA: TGTGCCAGCAGCGTAGCACCCTCGACCGGGACAGGGTACCACAATAAGCAGTTCTTC
CDR3: CASSVAPSTGTGYHNKQFF

size: few
length: 15
V: TRBV2
D: TRBD1
J: TRBJ2-1
DNA: TGTGCCAGCATGAGAACCGGGACAGGGTTGAATGAGCAGTTCTTC
CDR3: CASMRTGTGLNEQFF

size: many
length: 12
V: TRBV20-1
D: -
J: TRBJ2-5
DNA: TGCAGTGCTAGTTATGGAAGGGAGACCCAGTACTTC
CDR3: CSASYGRETQYF

size: many
length: 17
V: TRBV11-2
D: TRBD2
J: TRBJ2-7
DNA: TGTGCCAGCAGCTTAAGGTCCGGACTAGCGGCTTCCTACGAGCAGTACTTC
CDR3: CASSLRSGLAASYEQYF

size: many
length: 16
V: TRBV7-2
D: TRBD2
J: TRBJ2-3
DNA: TGTGCCAGCAGCATCCTAGCGGGAGGGCCTTCAGATACGCAGTATTTT
CDR3: CASSILAGGPSDTQYF

size: few
length: 16
V: TRBV28
D: -
J: TRBJ2-5
DNA: TGTGCCAGCACGGAAGTGGGGGGAACGGGCCAAGAGACCCAGTACTTC
CDR3: CASTEVGGTGQETQYF

size: few
length: 15
V: TRBV6-1
D: TRBD1
J: TRBJ2-5
DNA: TGTGCCACGACCGGGACAGGGGGCGCCGGGGAGACCCAGTACTTC
CDR3: CATTGTGGAGETQYF

size: many
length: 13
V: TRBV15
D: -
J: TRBJ1-1
DNA: TGTGCCACCAGCCTGACAGCGAACGCTGAAGCTTTCTTT
CDR3: CATSLTANAEAFF

size: many
length: 14
V: TRBV28
D: -
J: TRBJ2-1
DNA: TGTGCCAGCAGGGTTGGGGGAGACTACAATGAGCAGTTCTTC
CDR3: CASRVGGDYNEQFF

size: many
length: 15
V: TRBV11-3
D: TRBD2
J: TRBJ2-1
DNA: TGTGCCAGCAGCTTAGTGGGTAGCGGGAGTAATGAGCAGTTCTTC
CDR3: CASSLVGSGSNEQFF

size: many
length: 16
V: TRBV7-2
D: -
J: TRBJ2-1
DNA: TGTGCCAGCAGCTTAGCGTCAGTAATGACCTACAATGAGCAGTTCTTC
CDR3: CASSLASVMTYNEQFF

size: many
length: 11
V: TRBV20-1
D: -
J: TRBJ2-7
DNA: TGCAGTACCAGGACAGTCTACGAGCAGTACTTC
CDR3: CSTRTVYEQYF

size: -
length: 17
V: TRBV27
D: TRBD1
J: TRBJ2-1
DNA: TGTGCCAGCAGCTCTACTGGACAGGTGGACTCCTACAATGAGCAGTTCTTC
CDR3: CASSSTGQVDSYNEQFF

size: many
length: 14
V: TRBV12-3/TRBV12-4
D: TRBD2
J: TRBJ2-3
DNA: TGTGCCGGTGGTCTAGCGGGAGTGGAAGATACGCAGTATTTT
CDR3: CAGGLAGVEDTQYF

size: many
length: 15
V: TRBV11-2
D: -
J: TRBJ1-4
DNA: TGTGCCAGCAGCGGTTCAGGGGCAACTAATGAAAAACTGTTTTTT
CDR3: CASSGSGATNEKLFF

size: -
length: 16
V: TRBV4-1
D: -
J: TRBJ1-5
DNA: TGCGCCAGCAGCCAAGTTGGTTCAGGGGCGGATCAGCCCCAGCATTTT
CDR3: CASSQVGSGADQPQHF